The present entry profiles one T cell receptor (beta chain) with its context. The antigen is unknown. With each sample, at least 5 micrograms of total RNA were extracted. For the second PCR, which ran for 7 to 11 cycles, a sample-barcoded 5' primer and a J-beta primer mix were used. Each CDR3 protein gets one entry after TCRdb re-called the 5' RACE reads with MiXCR. The data contain over 950,000 distinct CDR3 sequences, 35% to 45% of them singletons. The CDR3 runs 16 residues. Germline V gene lookup returns CDR1 SEHNR and CDR2 FQNEAQ (reference sequence). Trimming took off 1 base at V and 6 bases at J, with 18 bases between the two ends. The sample comes from a study of blood T cells in healthy people across ages. Study-level findings and limits: Without sorted subsets, naive and antigen-experienced compartments could not be conclusively compared. Strong correlation existed between TCR beta diversity and naive T cell percentage. Long-lived donors had more naive CD4+ cells and higher diversity than aged donors.

The clonotype comes from a man aged 18 to 30 in good health. The chain links TRBV7-9 to TRBJ1-1; D gene ambiguous. Sequencing was performed on blood. The CDR3 here is CASSLVSGSGRAEAFF. The CDR3 nucleotides are TGTGCCAGCAGCTTAGTCTCGGGGAGCGGAAGGGCTGAAGCTTTCTTT.